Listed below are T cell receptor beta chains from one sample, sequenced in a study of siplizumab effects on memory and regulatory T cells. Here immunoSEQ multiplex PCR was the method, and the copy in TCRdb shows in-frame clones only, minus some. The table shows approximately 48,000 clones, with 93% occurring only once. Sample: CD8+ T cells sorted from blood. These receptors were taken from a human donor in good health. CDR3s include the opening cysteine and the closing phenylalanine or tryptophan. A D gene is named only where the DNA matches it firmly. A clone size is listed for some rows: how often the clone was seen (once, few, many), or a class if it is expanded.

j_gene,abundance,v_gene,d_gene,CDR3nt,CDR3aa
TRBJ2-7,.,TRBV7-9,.,TGTGCCAGCAGCTTAAAAAAGGTGGGGGCGTACGAGCAGTACTTC,CASSLKKVGAYEQYF
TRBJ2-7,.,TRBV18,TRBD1,TGTGCCAGCTCACCGACAGGGCGATCCTACGAGCAGTACTTC,CASSPTGRSYEQYF
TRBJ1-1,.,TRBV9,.,TGTGCCAGCAGCCCCGGTTCAGTCACTGAAGCTTTCTTT,CASSPGSVTEAFF
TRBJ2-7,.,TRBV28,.,TGTGCCAGCAGTTTTGTGTCCTACGAGCAGTACTTC,CASSFVSYEQYF
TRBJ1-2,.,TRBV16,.,TGTGCCAGCAGCTTCTCGGGGGCCCCCAAAGAATATGGCTACACCTTC,CASSFSGAPKEYGYTF
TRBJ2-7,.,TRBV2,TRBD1,TGTGCCAGCAGTGATTACGGGGACAGTTCTAAAACCTACGAGCAGTACTTC,CASSDYGDSSKTYEQYF
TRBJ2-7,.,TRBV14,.,TGTGCCAGCAGCCTCGGCTACGAGCAGTACTTC,CASSLGYEQYF
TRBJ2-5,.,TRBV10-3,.,TGTGCCATCAGTGAGTCTGTTCGTGCTGAGACCCAGTACTTC,CAISESVRAETQYF
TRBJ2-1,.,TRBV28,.,TGTGCCAGCAGTTTAAGACTGACAGTAAAGTATATCTACAATGAGCAGTTCTTC,CASSLRLTVKYIYNEQFF
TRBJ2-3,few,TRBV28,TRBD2,TGTGCCAGCAGTTTAAGGCGGGAGAGCACAGATACGCAGTATTTT,CASSLRRESTDTQYF
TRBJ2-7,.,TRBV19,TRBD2,TGTGCCAGTAGTTCCCGACCGGGACTAGCGGGATGGATCCCCTACGAGCAGTACTTC,CASSSRPGLAGWIPYEQYF
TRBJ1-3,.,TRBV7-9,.,TGTGCCAGCAGCTTAGGGGAGAACACCATATATTTT,CASSLGENTIYF
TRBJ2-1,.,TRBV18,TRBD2,TGTGCCAGCTCACCTTACCAGCGGGAGGGCAATGAGCAGTTCTTC,CASSPYQREGNEQFF
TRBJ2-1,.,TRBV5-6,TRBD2,TGTGCCAGCAGCCCAGGACTAGCGGTTTACAATGAGCAGTTCTTC,CASSPGLAVYNEQFF
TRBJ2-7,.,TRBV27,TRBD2,TGTGCCAGCAGTTCAGCGGGGTCTGTATACGAGCAGTACTTC,CASSSAGSVYEQYF
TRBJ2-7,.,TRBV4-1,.,TGCGCCAGCAGCCAAGGCCCCTTCTGGGAGCAGTACTTC,CASSQGPFWEQYF
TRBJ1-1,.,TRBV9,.,TGTGCCAGCAGCGATAGTGGTCATAGTGAAGCTTTCTTT,CASSDSGHSEAFF
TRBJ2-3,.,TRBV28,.,TGTGCCAGCAGTTTATGGGGCCGTAGCACAGATACGCAGTATTTT,CASSLWGRSTDTQYF
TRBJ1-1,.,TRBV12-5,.,TGTGCTAGTGGTTGGGAACTAAACACTGAAGCTTTCTTT,CASGWELNTEAFF
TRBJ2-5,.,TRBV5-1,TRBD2,TGCGCCAGCAGCTTGTTCTTCGGGAGGGAACAAGAGACCCAGTACTTC,CASSLFFGREQETQYF
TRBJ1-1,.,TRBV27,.,TGTGCCAGCGGCGGCCGGTTGAACACTGAAGCTTTCTTT,CASGGRLNTEAFF
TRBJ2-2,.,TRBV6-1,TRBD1,TGTGCCAGCCACGACAGGGGAGGCACCGGGGAGCTGTTTTTT,CASHDRGGTGELFF
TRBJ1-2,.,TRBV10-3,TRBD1,TGTGCCATAGGACAGGGACCTAACTATGGCTACACCTTC,CAIGQGPNYGYTF
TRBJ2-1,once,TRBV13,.,TGTGCCAGCAGCTTAGGGGACAGGGGCCCCCAGCGGGAGGAAGAAAATGAGCAGTTCTTC,CASSLGDRGPQREEENEQFF
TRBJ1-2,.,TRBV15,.,TGTGCCACCAGCAGAGAGAATACTGCGGGCTACACCTTC,CATSRENTAGYTF
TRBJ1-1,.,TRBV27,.,TGTGCCAGCAGTTTAGGGACGAGAGAAGCTTTCTTT,CASSLGTREAFF
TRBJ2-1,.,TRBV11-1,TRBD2,TGTGCCAGCAGCTTAGGGACTAGCGGGTCTGGGCAGTTCTTC,CASSLGTSGSGQFF
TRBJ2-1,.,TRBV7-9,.,TGTGCCAGCAGCTCGCCGGACAGGAGGGGCAATGAGCAGTTCTTC,CASSSPDRRGNEQFF
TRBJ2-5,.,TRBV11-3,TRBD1,TGTGCCAGCAGCCTGGGGGACAGGGGGCAAGAGACCCAGTACTTC,CASSLGDRGQETQYF
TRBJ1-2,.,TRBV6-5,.,TGTGCCAGCAGTCAGACAGGCACTAACTATGGCTACACCTTC,CASSQTGTNYGYTF
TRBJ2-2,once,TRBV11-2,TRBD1,TGTGCCAGCAGCTCACTCATCCCAGGGACAGGGCGGACCGGGGAGCTGTTTTTT,CASSSLIPGTGRTGELFF
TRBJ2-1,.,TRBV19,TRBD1,TGTGCCAGTACGAGGGGGCGAGGTTACAATGAGCAGTTCTTC,CASTRGRGYNEQFF
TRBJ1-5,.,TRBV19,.,TGTGCCAGTATTAGCAGGGTGGATAGCAATCAGCCCCAGCATTTT,CASISRVDSNQPQHF
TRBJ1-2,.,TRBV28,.,TGTGCCAGCAGTTTAATTGAACGATATGGCTACACCTTC,CASSLIERYGYTF
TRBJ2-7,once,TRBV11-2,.,TGTGCCAGCAGCCTCGGACGGACCTACGAGCAGTACTTC,CASSLGRTYEQYF
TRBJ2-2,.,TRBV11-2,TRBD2,TGTGCCAGCAGCTTGGGCGGGAGTGGGGACACCGGGGAGCTGTTTTTT,CASSLGGSGDTGELFF